These 27 T cell receptor beta chains came from one sample sequenced in a study of T cell repertoires in cytomegalovirus infection. TCRdb processed the reads anew with MiXCR; each CDR3 protein has one entry. The sample has fewer than 1,000,000 distinct CDR3 sequences; under 40% are singletons. For these TCRs, the target antigens are not known. The sample was cultured CD8+ T cells from PBMCs, taken from culture after CMV antigen stimulation. These receptors all come from a human donor in good health (CMV status not recorded). Some clones in this sample may be carry-over from other donors' samples.

This clonotype was seen a handful of times. The CDR3: CASTLGLYGTDTQYF. The CDR3 bases are TGTGCCAGCACCTTAGGGTTGTACGGCACAGATACGCAGTATTTT. The chain links TRBV12-3 or TRBV12-4 to TRBJ2-3, with no clear D. The CDR3 totals 15 residues. Trimming took 7 bases from V and 1 from J, leaving 15 bases between them.

This clonotype appeared once. This chain uses TRBV7-9 with TRBJ2-7; no definite D call. CDR3 length: 12 residues. Germline V CDR1 and CDR2: SEHNR, FQNEAQ (reference sequence). CDR3 in amino acids: CVSSPLGHEQYV. The CDR3 nucleotides are TGTGTCAGCAGCCCCTTGGGCCACGAGCAGTACGTC.

V is TRBV4-1 and J is TRBJ1-2; D is ambiguous. There are 14 residues in the CDR3. V lost 0 bases and J 3 bases, leaving 8 bases between the germline ends. Germline V gene lookup returns CDR1 MGHRA and CDR2 YSYEKL. The CDR3 region has the DNA TGCGCCAGCAGCCAAGATCGCAGCCACTATGGCTACACCTTC. Its translation: CASSQDRSHYGYTF.

CDR3: CAIIRGGDQYF. CDR3 DNA sequence: TGTGCCATCATCCGCGGGGGTGACCAGTACTTC. The chain couples TRBV10-3 to TRBJ2-7, with 7 bases fitting TRBD2. The CDR3 extends over 11 amino acids. J was trimmed by 10 bases and V by 7 bases; bases with no gene match: 7. Per the germline V gene, CDR1 is ENHRY and CDR2 is SYGVKD.

This clonotype was counted a few times. This rearrangement joins TRBV6-4 to TRBJ2-3, with 10 positions matching TRBD2. This CDR3 has 16 amino acids. V shed 4 bases, J shed 5 bases, and the junction held 9 bases outside the gene matches. Per the germline V gene, CDR1 is MRHNA and CDR2 is SNTAGT. The CDR3 DNA is TGTGCCAGCAGTGTCGCGTCGGGACTAGCGAGAGATACGCAGTATTTT. Amino acids: CASSVASGLARDTQYF.

The V call is TRBV27, the J call TRBJ1-5, with D tentatively TRBD1 (6 bases). Germline V gives CDR1 MNHEY, CDR2 SMNVEV (reference sequence). V gave up 5 bases and J gave up 1 base, with 9 bases separating them. The CDR3 extends over 14 amino acids. CDR3 sequence (DNA): TGTGCCAGCAGTCACCAGGGGAGCAATCAGCCCCAGCATTTT. As protein: CASSHQGSNQPQHF.

The count of this clonotype is one. The rearrangement links TRBV7-8 to TRBJ1-2, with D possibly TRBD1 on 5 matching bases. CDR1 SGHVS and CDR2 FQNEAQ come from the germline V gene. CDR3 length: 14 residues. Trimming removed 6 bases at V and 8 bases at J, with 19 bases between. The CDR3 here is CASRCAIDGTGYTF. The CDR3 DNA is TGTGCCAGCAGGTGCGCGATCGACGGGACGGGCTACACCTTC.

This sequence joins TRBV14 and TRBJ2-7; D gene unclear. Germline V gene lookup returns CDR1 SGHDN and CDR2 FVKESK. The CDR3 is made up of 12 amino acids. Trimming cost V 3 bases and J 3 bases, with 6 bases left between them. The CDR3 sequence is CASSQTDYEQYF. The CDR3 DNA reads as TGTGCCAGCAGCCAGACGGACTACGAGCAGTACTTC.

This clonotype was counted ten times or more. A much more abundant neighbour one base away suggests this may be a read error. CDR3 region: CASSHQETQYF. Written as DNA, the CDR3 is TGTGCCAGCAGCCACCAAGAGACCCAGTACTTC. The chain combines TRBV7-8 with TRBJ2-5; no firm D call. CDR1 SGHVS and CDR2 FQNEAQ come from the germline V gene. V was pared by 5 bases and J by 0 bases, with 1 base between. This CDR3 region has 11 residues.

The chain couples TRBV5-1 to TRBJ2-6; 7 nucleotides match TRBD1. This CDR3 has 18 amino acids. Per the germline V gene, CDR1 is SGHRS and CDR2 is YFSETQ. V shed 3 bases, J shed 0 bases, and the junction held 9 bases outside the gene matches. The CDR3 protein is CASSSYRGQSSGANVLTF. The CDR3 bases are TGCGCCAGCAGCTCCTACAGGGGACAGAGCTCTGGGGCCAACGTCCTGACTTTC.

The CDR3 sequence: CASSEGRRTEAFF. The CDR3 DNA is TGTGCCAGCAGTGAGGGGAGACGAACTGAAGCTTTCTTT. This chain joins TRBV25-1 and TRBJ1-1; D remains ambiguous. CDR1 and CDR2 (germline): MGHDK, SYGVNS. V gave up 3 bases and J gave up 5 bases, with 10 bases separating them. The CDR3 loop spans 13 amino acids.

This clonotype was seen only a few times. The chain joins TRBV12-3 or TRBV12-4 to TRBJ1-3, with 7 bases lining up with TRBD1. This CDR3 contains 17 residues. J lost 0 bases, V lost 5 bases, and 10 bases had no gene match. The CDR3 DNA follows: TGTGCCAGCAGTACCTCAAACAGGGGCCCCTCTGGAAACACCATATATTTT. Its translation is CASSTSNRGPSGNTIYF.

This clonotype has only a few counts. The chain carries TRBV19 and TRBJ2-7, with unresolved D. The CDR3 runs to 13 residues. Deletions cut 5 bases from V and 2 bases from J, with 10 bases between. Germline CDR1 is LNHDA and CDR2 is SQIVND (reference sequence). The DNA for the CDR3 is TGTGCCAGTAGTCCATCCATTACCTACGAGCAGTACTTC. Translation: CASSPSITYEQYF.

The chain combines TRBV7-9 with TRBJ1-2; D call uncertain. Germline-derived CDR1 and CDR2 are SEHNR and FQNEAQ (reference sequence). CDR3 size: 13 residues. The germline V and J ends were trimmed by 1 base and 5 bases, with 8 bases remaining between them. CDR3 sequence reads: CASSLVPGYGYTF. The CDR3 DNA reads TGTGCCAGCAGCTTAGTCCCTGGGTATGGCTACACCTTC.

The V gene is TRBV4-1, the J gene TRBJ2-3; D perhaps matches TRBD1 (6 bases). Germline V CDR1 and CDR2: MGHRA, YSYEKL. The CDR3 spans 19 residues. The ends were cut back, 0 bases at V and 4 bases at J, with 23 bases in the middle. The CDR3 loop reads CASSQDHERKGTHSDTQYF. CDR3 nucleotide sequence: TGCGCCAGCAGCCAAGATCATGAGCGGAAAGGGACACACTCAGATACGCAGTATTTT.

This clonotype turned up a few times. The chain is built from TRBV27 and TRBJ2-3, with D maybe TRBD2 (6 bases). The CDR3 runs 17 residues. Trimming took off 6 bases at V and 1 base at J, with 20 bases between the two ends. The germline gives CDR1 MNHEY, CDR2 SMNVEV (reference sequence). CDR3 sequence reads: CASSAMTGGRRTDTQYF. CDR3 sequence (DNA): TGTGCCAGCAGCGCTATGACTGGGGGGAGACGCACAGATACGCAGTATTTT.

This clonotype was seen more than once but under ten times. V usage is TRBV5-5 and J usage is TRBJ1-1; D may be TRBD1 (5 bases). The CDR3 is made up of 15 amino acids. Germline V gives CDR1 SGHKS, CDR2 YYEKEE (reference sequence). Trimming shortened V by 2 bases and J by 0 bases, and 11 bases separated the two germline ends. The chain's CDR3 is CASSLDSSMNTEAFF. CDR3 nucleotides: TGTGCCAGCAGCTTAGACAGTTCTATGAACACTGAAGCTTTCTTT.

The chain joins TRBV12-3 or TRBV12-4 to TRBJ2-1; TRBD2 might be the D (6 bases). With 7 bases removed from V and 7 bases from J, the gap between germline ends came to 17 bases. The CDR3 loop spans 14 amino acids. CDR3 loop: CASTQVGGGNEQFF. Here the CDR3 DNA reads TGTGCCAGCACCCAGGTGGGGGGTGGGAATGAGCAGTTCTTC.

J is TRBJ1-2 and V is TRBV29-1, with D uncertain. CDR1 SQVTM and CDR2 ANQGSEA come from the germline V gene. Trimming removed 2 bases at V and 6 bases at J, with 7 bases between. The CDR3 sequence is 11 residues long. The CDR3 DNA sequence: TGCAGCGTTGAATCGGAGAATGGCTACACCTTC. Protein sequence: CSVESENGYTF.

The chain uses TRBV10-3 and TRBJ1-1; 8 bases match TRBD1. V lost 5 bases to trimming and J lost 3 bases; unmatched junction nucleotides: 5. In germline, CDR1 is ENHRY, CDR2 SYGVKD. The CDR3 is made up of 14 amino acids. The CDR3 bases are TGTGCCATCAGTTCGACAGGGGCGGACACTGAAGCTTTCTTT. Protein product: CAISSTGADTEAFF.

V and J are TRBV7-9 and TRBJ2-5; maybe TRBD1 (6 bases). This CDR3 has 17 amino acids. Germline assignment: CDR1 SEHNR and CDR2 FQNEAQ (reference sequence). Trimming removed 5 bases from V and 2 bases from J, with 21 bases in between. The CDR3 is CASSLRGIPPQQETQYF. The CDR3 DNA reads as TGTGCCAGCAGCCTAAGGGGGATCCCACCCCAGCAAGAGACCCAGTACTTC.

J is TRBJ2-3 and V is TRBV9; a possible D gene is TRBD2 (5 bases). From germline, CDR1 is SGDLS and CDR2 YYNGEE. V dropped 0 bases and J dropped 4 bases, with 12 bases sitting between them. This CDR3 is 15 amino acids long. Here the CDR3 reads CASSVEGVRSDTQYF. The CDR3 DNA is TGTGCCAGCAGCGTAGAGGGAGTTCGTTCAGATACGCAGTATTTT. Full variable domain (missing parts from reference TRBV9 and TRBJ2-3): DSGVTQTPKHLITATGQRVTLRCSPRSGDLSVYWYQQSLDQGLQFLIQYYNGEERAKGNILERFSAQQFPDLHSELNLSSLELGDSALYFCASSVEGVRSDTQYFGPGTRLTVL.

This sequence joins TRBV14 and TRBJ1-1, with D possibly TRBD1 on 5 matching bases. Germline CDR1 and CDR2: SGHDN and FVKESK. The CDR3 length is 14 residues. V lost 3 bases and J 1 base, leaving 9 bases between the germline ends. DNA for the CDR3: TGTGCCAGCAGCCAGCTGGGGGAGAACACTGAAGCTTTCTTT. Translating gives CASSQLGENTEAFF.

The V call is TRBV5-1, the J call TRBJ1-2, with D unclear. Trimming shortened V by 5 bases and J by 4 bases, and 18 bases separated the two germline ends. The germline V gene has CDR1 SGHRS and CDR2 YFSETQ. This CDR3 has 15 residues. For the CDR3, the DNA is TGCGCCAGCAGTGGATCGACACGAAGAACCTATGGCTACACCTTC. Its translation is CASSGSTRRTYGYTF.

This clonotype was seen more than once but under ten times. The chain employs TRBV2 and TRBJ2-1; possibly TRBD2 for D (6 bases). CDR1 and CDR2 (germline): SNHLY, FYNNEI. CDR3 length equals 12 residues. Between the trimmed V and J ends, which lost 6 bases and 10 bases, there was a span of 13 bases. CDR3 in DNA: TGTGCCAGCAGCCCCCCGGGAGCCGAGCAGTTCTTC. As protein: CASSPPGAEQFF.

This clonotype was observed many times. The chain carries TRBV11-1 and TRBJ1-5; 10 positions agree with TRBD1. With 2 bases clipped from V and 0 bases from J, the junction kept 13 bases outside the gene matches. There are 20 residues in the CDR3. CDR1 SGHAT and CDR2 FQDESV come from the germline V gene (reference sequence). CDR3: CASSLMVPGQGQYSNQPQHF. As DNA, the CDR3 is TGTGCCAGCAGCTTAATGGTGCCGGGACAGGGGCAATATAGCAATCAGCCCCAGCATTTT.

Here the CDR3 DNA reads TGTGCCAGCAGACGGGACGGTAATGAAAAACTGTTTTTT. The encoded protein is CASRRDGNEKLFF. The V and J genes are TRBV2 and TRBJ1-4; the D gene is possibly TRBD1 (5 bases). Trimming removed 6 bases from V and 4 bases from J, with 9 bases in between. The germline CDR1 and CDR2 sequences are SNHLY and FYNNEI. The CDR3 consists of 13 residues.